One and the same sample provided the 29 T cell receptor beta chains below, sequenced in a study of CD8 T cells in ankylosing spondylitis. Via MiXCR, TCRdb re-called the 5' RACE reads, giving one row per CDR3 protein. The sample yields some 200,000 distinct CDR3 sequences, roughly 13% seen once. The specimen was blood, either unsorted or a sorted T cell fraction (not recorded which). Receptors originate from a male donor with ankylosing spondylitis or in good health (not recorded which).

This clonotype was observed a few times. The chain has TRBV19 and TRBJ2-7; 8 bases match TRBD2. The V and J ends lost 1 base and 6 bases, in that order; junction bases with no gene match: 5. This CDR3 comprises 14 residues. Germline lookup yields CDR1 LNHDA and CDR2 SQIVND (reference sequence). Here the CDR3 reads CASSIVSGSREQYF. DNA for the CDR3: TGTGCCAGTAGTATAGTGAGCGGGAGCCGCGAGCAGTACTTC.

The J gene is TRBJ1-1, the V gene TRBV5-8; the D gene is possibly TRBD1 (5 bases). The CDR3 runs to 15 residues. V lost 0 bases to trimming and J lost 4 bases, with 13 bases between them. CDR1 is SGHTS, CDR2 YDEGEE, per germline. CDR3 nucleotides: TGTGCCAGCAGCTTGGGAGGGGCGGAGGTCACTGAAGCTTTCTTT. Translated, it gives CASSLGGAEVTEAFF.

The chain recombines TRBV3-1 with TRBJ2-1, with D perhaps being TRBD1 or TRBD2 (5 bases each). V was shortened by 8 bases and J by 9 bases, with 14 bases between the two germline ends. CDR1 LGHDT and CDR2 YNNKEL come from the germline V gene (reference sequence). The CDR3 contains 12 residues. In DNA form, the CDR3 reads TGTGCCAGCGCAGCCCCTGGGGGTGAGCAGTTCTTC. Its protein is CASAAPGGEQFF.

V gene TRBV27 combines with J gene TRBJ2-7; 8 bases match TRBD2. This CDR3 is built from 13 residues. Germline V gives CDR1 MNHEY, CDR2 SMNVEV (reference sequence). Trimming at V came to 6 bases and at J to 6 bases, leaving 7 bases not matched to a gene. The CDR3 loop is CASRLAGSGEQYF. The CDR3 DNA follows: TGTGCCAGCAGGCTAGCGGGTTCGGGCGAGCAGTACTTC.

This clonotype has a handful of counts. The genes are TRBV12-3 or TRBV12-4 and TRBJ2-6; D is uncertain. V lost 4 bases, J lost 2 bases, and 9 bases lay in between. The length of the CDR3 is 15 residues. The CDR3 DNA reads as TGTGCCAGCAGTTCAGCTGCTACTGGGGCCAACGTCCTGACTTTC. Its protein product is CASSSAATGANVLTF.

The J gene is TRBJ1-5, the V gene TRBV4-1; TRBD1 matches 8 bases. The germline V gene encodes CDR1 MGHRA and CDR2 YSYEKL. This CDR3 is 16 amino acids long. V shed 3 bases, J shed 0 bases, and the junction held 4 bases outside the gene matches. In nucleotides, the CDR3 is TGCGCCAGCAGCCAGGACAGGGTAGATAGCAATCAGCCCCAGCATTTT. It is translated as CASSQDRVDSNQPQHF.

This clonotype appeared many times. The CDR3 bases are TGCGCCAGCAGCCCATCGGGACAGAACACTGAAGCTTTCTTT. It is translated as CASSPSGQNTEAFF. The genes are TRBV5-1 and TRBJ1-1; the D gene is possibly TRBD1 (6 bases). The CDR3 is 14 amino acids. Germline CDR1 SGHRS, CDR2 YFSETQ. The V gene lost 4 bases and the J gene lost 1 base, with 11 bases spanning the gap.

V gene TRBV3-1 combines with J gene TRBJ2-5, with D possibly TRBD2 on 5 matching bases. The CDR3 loop spans 16 amino acids. Deletions cut 0 bases from V and 1 base from J, with 12 bases between. The germline V gene has CDR1 LGHDT and CDR2 YNNKEL (reference sequence). The CDR3 here is CASSQEVGRAQETQYF. DNA of the CDR3: TGTGCCAGCAGCCAAGAAGTAGGGCGGGCCCAAGAGACCCAGTACTTC.

This clonotype was observed a handful of times. This chain connects TRBV20-1 to TRBJ2-5, with 9 bases lining up with TRBD2. The CDR3 consists of 16 residues. Germline CDR1 reads DFQATT; CDR2 reads SNEGSKA (reference sequence). J was trimmed by 5 bases and V by 0 bases; bases with no gene match: 10. The CDR3 sequence: CSARDLRGGARETQYF. DNA of the CDR3: TGCAGTGCTAGAGATCTTCGCGGGGGGGCCCGGGAGACCCAGTACTTC.

The chain employs TRBV5-4 and TRBJ2-3; D tentatively fits TRBD1 or TRBD2 (5 bases each). The germline V and J ends were trimmed by 2 bases and 0 bases, with 10 bases remaining between them. The V gene's germline CDR1 is SGHNT and CDR2 YYREEE (reference sequence). The CDR3 is 15 residues long. CDR3 in DNA: TGTGCCAGCAGCTTTTCCGGGGCTAGCACAGATACGCAGTATTTT. This encodes CASSFSGASTDTQYF.

The chain joins TRBV20-1 to TRBJ2-7; 8 nucleotides line up with TRBD2. There are 14 residues in the CDR3. Germline loops: CDR1 DFQATT, CDR2 SNEGSKA (reference sequence). V lost 6 bases, J lost 0 bases, and 7 bases stayed unmatched. CDR3: CSAPNGGDSYEQYF. The CDR3, as DNA: TGCAGTGCCCCGAACGGGGGGGACTCCTACGAGCAGTACTTC.

This clonotype has a handful of counts. The V gene is TRBV20-1, the J gene TRBJ2-7, with TRBD2 matching over 9 bases. The germline CDR1 and CDR2 sequences are DFQATT and SNEGSKA (reference sequence). The CDR3 is 15 residues long. V shed 3 bases and J 2 bases; nucleotides not matched to a gene: 8. In DNA, the CDR3 is TGCAGTGCTAGGCTCCCGACTAGCGGTCCCTACGAGCAGTACTTC. This translates into CSARLPTSGPYEQYF.

The chain carries TRBV12-3 or TRBV12-4 and TRBJ1-2; a weak D match, TRBD1 (5 bases). Trimming left V 5 bases short and J 2 bases short, with 6 bases between. The CDR3 is 12 residues long. The CDR3 sequence is CASSDSNYGYTF. CDR3 nucleotide sequence: TGTGCCAGCAGTGACAGCAACTATGGCTACACCTTC.

The chain is built from TRBV7-6 and TRBJ2-1, with 8 nucleotides matching TRBD2. The germline V gene has CDR1 SGHVS and CDR2 FNYEAQ. Trimming at V came to 0 bases and at J to 3 bases, leaving 7 bases not matched to a gene. The CDR3 totals 17 residues. The CDR3 DNA reads as TGTGCCAGCAGCTTAGCCGCGGGGGGAAACCGCTACAATGAGCAGTTCTTC. This sequence encodes CASSLAAGGNRYNEQFF.

The chain joins TRBV20-1 to TRBJ2-3; D is perhaps TRBD1 or TRBD2 (5 bases each). Looked up from germline, CDR1 is DFQATT and CDR2 is SNEGSKA (reference sequence). Between the trimmed V and J ends, which lost 3 bases and 4 bases, there was a span of 14 bases. This CDR3 is 14 amino acids long. Written as DNA, the CDR3 is TGCAGTGCTAGCCGGGACCTCGAGCCAGATACGCAGTATTTT. Amino acids: CSASRDLEPDTQYF.

This clonotype occurred many times. The rearrangement uses TRBV7-8 and TRBJ2-5; the D gene is possibly TRBD1 (6 bases). The CDR3 is made up of 12 amino acids. CDR1 and CDR2 (germline): SGHVS, FQNEAQ. V dropped 2 bases and J dropped 5 bases, with 6 bases sitting between them. CDR3 sequence: CASSLRGETQYF. In nucleotides, the CDR3 is TGTGCCAGCAGCTTAAGGGGGGAGACCCAGTACTTC.

The sample holds a few counts of this clonotype. This chain uses TRBV11-3 with TRBJ2-7, with TRBD2 matching 7 bases. CDR3 length equals 13 residues. The V segment lost 5 bases and the J segment 3 bases; nucleotides outside the gene matches: 4. Germline assignment: CDR1 SGHNT and CDR2 YENEEA. The CDR3 coding sequence is TGTGCCAGCAGCAATGGGGACTACTACGAGCAGTACTTC. Its translation is CASSNGDYYEQYF.

V gene TRBV6-5 combines with J gene TRBJ2-3, with unresolved D. This CDR3 has 13 residues. V was shortened by 1 base and J by 4 bases, with 6 bases between the two germline ends. Germline-derived CDR1 and CDR2 are MNHEY and SVGAGI. The CDR3 DNA reads TGTGCCAGCAGTTACTTCGGAGCAGATACGCAGTATTTT. Translating it yields CASSYFGADTQYF.

The chain carries TRBV6-1 and TRBJ1-2; D is possibly TRBD1 (5 bases). The CDR3 totals 13 residues. Trimming shortened V by 6 bases and J by 2 bases, and 10 bases separated the two germline ends. CDR1 is MNHNS, CDR2 SASEGT, per germline. The CDR3 here is CASRLPGNYGYTF. The CDR3 nucleotides are TGTGCCAGCAGACTACCAGGGAACTATGGCTACACCTTC.

This sequence joins TRBV6-5 and TRBJ2-5; TRBD1 might be the D (6 bases). Germline loops: CDR1 MNHEY, CDR2 SVGAGI. CDR3 size: 14 residues. Deletions cut 2 bases from V and 1 base from J, with 8 bases between. The CDR3 nucleotides are TGTGCCAGCAGTTACCCGGACAGCCAAGAGACCCAGTACTTC. Protein product: CASSYPDSQETQYF.

The J gene is TRBJ2-1, the V gene TRBV11-2; TRBD2 aligns across 12 bases. The CDR3 length is 18 residues. CDR1 and CDR2 from the germline V gene are SGHAT and FQNNGV. With 1 base clipped from V and 8 bases from J, the junction kept 12 bases outside the gene matches. The CDR3 loop reads CASSLVVPSGGAWDEQFF. In nucleotides, the CDR3 is TGTGCCAGCAGCTTAGTAGTTCCTAGCGGGGGGGCCTGGGATGAGCAGTTCTTC.

The V and J genes are TRBV6-5 and TRBJ1-4; D not resolved. This CDR3 is 15 amino acids long. V lost 0 bases to trimming and J lost 4 bases, with 9 bases between them. Germline-derived CDR1 and CDR2 are MNHEY and SVGAGI. CDR3 coding DNA: TGTGCCAGCAGTTACTCTGGAGCTTTTAATGAAAAACTGTTTTTT. Translating gives CASSYSGAFNEKLFF.

The V gene is TRBV20-1, the J gene TRBJ2-7; D ambiguous. Looked up from germline, CDR1 is DFQATT and CDR2 is SNEGSKA (reference sequence). V shed 4 bases and J shed 0 bases, with 7 bases lying between them. CDR3 length equals 12 residues. The CDR3 DNA is TGCAGTGCTACCTCAGGCTCCTACGAGCAGTACTTC. Its translation: CSATSGSYEQYF.

This clonotype has just a few counts. V gene TRBV4-1 combines with J gene TRBJ2-2; D is undetermined. Germline CDR1 and CDR2: MGHRA and YSYEKL. Trimming removed 0 bases at V and 7 bases at J, with 3 bases between. This CDR3 comprises 12 residues. The CDR3 DNA reads as TGCGCCAGCAGCCAAGAAAACGGGGAGCTGTTTTTT. Translated, it gives CASSQENGELFF.

The sample holds many counts of this clonotype. The chain joins TRBV20-1 to TRBJ1-1; 7 positions agree with TRBD1. J was trimmed by 4 bases and V by 2 bases; bases with no gene match: 4. Germline loops: CDR1 DFQATT, CDR2 SNEGSKA (reference sequence). The CDR3 runs 13 residues. In DNA form, the CDR3 reads TGCAGTGCTAGAACTCCAGGGGGCACTGAAGCTTTCTTT. This sequence encodes CSARTPGGTEAFF.

This clonotype was found a few times. The chain links TRBV5-1 to TRBJ2-7, with a tentative D call TRBD1 (6 bases). Germline V gene lookup returns CDR1 SGHRS and CDR2 YFSETQ. The V end lost 4 bases, the J end lost 7 bases, and 18 bases lay between the germline ends. The CDR3 is made up of 14 amino acids. CDR3 region: CASSVSRGNWEQYF. CDR3 DNA: TGCGCCAGCAGCGTTAGTAGGGGGAATTGGGAGCAGTACTTC.

The chain uses TRBV12-2 and TRBJ2-1; the table's D gene call, TRBD2, was not cross checked with the DNA. TRBV12-2 is a documented pseudogene. The CDR3 has 16 amino acids. Here the CDR3 reads CASRLAAAGVDNEQFF. CDR3 bases: TGTGCAAGTCGCTTAGCGGCAGCGGGAGTGGACAATGAGCAGTTCTTC.

V is TRBV6-2 or TRBV6-3 and J is TRBJ1-2, with D perhaps matching TRBD1 (6 bases). Trimming took 2 bases from V and 4 from J, leaving 17 bases between them. CDR1 is MNHEY and CDR2 is SVGEGT in the germline V gene. CDR3 length: 16 residues. The CDR3 here is CASSYTRKGQFYGYTF. DNA of the CDR3: TGTGCCAGCAGTTACACCCGCAAAGGACAGTTCTATGGCTACACCTTC.

This clonotype was detected only a few times. The chain recombines TRBV21-1 with TRBJ2-5; the D call TRBD1 from the table was never checked on the DNA. TRBV21-1 is reported as a pseudogene. CDR3 length: 17 amino acids. CDR3 bases: TGTGCCAGCCCTGTCCACTCTAGCGGCCGAAAAGGGGAGACCCAGTACTTC. Residues: CASPVHSSGRKGETQYF.